This is a list of T cell receptor beta chains from one sample in a study of cytomegalovirus exposure and HLA in healthy donors. Measured with immunoSEQ multiplex PCR; TCRdb has only the in-frame clones, and not every one. In the table there are some 170,000 clones, 70% to 80% of which are singletons. The specimen sequenced was PBMCs. These receptors came from a man between 18 and 29 years old in good health and CMV-seropositive. The CDR3 runs from the conserved cysteine through the conserved F or W. Fields, in order: J gene, clone size, V gene, D gene, CDR3 protein, CDR3 DNA. A D gene is named only where the DNA matches it firmly. Not every row has a clone size; where given, it reads once, few, many or a size class.

j_call: TRBJ2-1
clone_size: .
v_call: TRBV23-1
d_call: .
cdr3_aa: CASSQSRRRGSYNEQFF
cdr3_nt: TGCGCCAGCAGTCAATCGCGTCGCAGGGGCAGCTACAATGAGCAGTTCTTC

j_call: TRBJ1-5
clone_size: .
v_call: TRBV19
d_call: .
cdr3_aa: CASSMGGAGEPQHF
cdr3_nt: TGTGCCAGTAGTATGGGGGGGGCCGGGGAGCCCCAGCATTTT

j_call: TRBJ2-7
clone_size: .
v_call: TRBV5-4
d_call: TRBD2
cdr3_aa: CASREGLAGSSYEQYF
cdr3_nt: TGTGCCAGCAGGGAGGGACTAGCGGGGAGCTCCTACGAGCAGTACTTC

j_call: TRBJ2-3
clone_size: .
v_call: TRBV11-2
d_call: TRBD2
cdr3_aa: CASSLDLAGDHFTDTQYF
cdr3_nt: TGTGCCAGCAGCTTAGATCTAGCGGGAGACCATTTCACAGATACGCAGTATTTT

j_call: TRBJ2-3
clone_size: few
v_call: TRBV19
d_call: TRBD1
cdr3_aa: CASSIGTGQTDTQYF
cdr3_nt: TGTGCCAGTAGTATCGGGACAGGGCAAACAGATACGCAGTATTTT

j_call: TRBJ2-5
clone_size: .
v_call: TRBV6-5
d_call: .
cdr3_aa: CASSYLTGQETQYF
cdr3_nt: TGTGCCAGCAGTTACCTAACAGGGCAAGAGACCCAGTACTTC

j_call: TRBJ1-2
clone_size: .
v_call: TRBV19
d_call: TRBD1
cdr3_aa: CASTHRGVSGYTF
cdr3_nt: TGTGCCAGTACGCACAGGGGGGTATCTGGCTACACCTTC

j_call: TRBJ2-5
clone_size: once
v_call: TRBV7-3
d_call: TRBD1
cdr3_aa: CASSLGQGETQYF
cdr3_nt: TGTGCCAGCAGCCTGGGACAGGGGGAGACCCAGTACTTC

j_call: TRBJ2-3
clone_size: .
v_call: TRBV9
d_call: TRBD2
cdr3_aa: CASSGGLAGGTSTDTQYF
cdr3_nt: TGTGCCAGCAGCGGCGGACTAGCGGGGGGAACCAGCACAGATACGCAGTATTTT

j_call: TRBJ2-7
clone_size: .
v_call: TRBV5-6
d_call: TRBD2
cdr3_aa: CASSWDLAGAIGSYEQYF
cdr3_nt: TGTGCCAGCAGCTGGGATCTAGCGGGGGCGATCGGCTCCTACGAGCAGTACTTC

j_call: TRBJ2-7
clone_size: many
v_call: TRBV4-2
d_call: TRBD1
cdr3_aa: CASSQLPGTGGDEQYF
cdr3_nt: TGTGCCAGCAGCCAACTCCCGGGGACAGGGGGCGACGAGCAGTACTTC

j_call: TRBJ2-1
clone_size: .
v_call: TRBV5-1
d_call: .
cdr3_aa: CASTSISYNEQFF
cdr3_nt: TGCGCCAGCACTAGCATCTCCTACAATGAGCAGTTCTTC

j_call: TRBJ2-1
clone_size: .
v_call: TRBV19
d_call: .
cdr3_aa: CASSIARSSYNEQFF
cdr3_nt: TGTGCCAGTAGTATAGCTAGGAGCTCCTACAATGAGCAGTTCTTC

j_call: TRBJ2-7
clone_size: once
v_call: TRBV7-6
d_call: TRBD1
cdr3_aa: CASSFGTETYEQYF
cdr3_nt: TGTGCCAGCAGCTTCGGGACAGAGACTTACGAGCAGTACTTC

j_call: TRBJ1-6
clone_size: .
v_call: TRBV6-5
d_call: TRBD1
cdr3_aa: CASRDRGNSPLHF
cdr3_nt: TGTGCCAGCAGAGACAGGGGGAATTCACCCCTCCACTTT

j_call: TRBJ2-7
clone_size: once
v_call: TRBV27
d_call: TRBD2
cdr3_aa: CASSLRLAGGGSYEQYF
cdr3_nt: TGTGCCAGCAGTTTACGACTAGCGGGAGGAGGATCGTACGAGCAGTACTTC

j_call: TRBJ2-7
clone_size: .
v_call: TRBV18
d_call: .
cdr3_aa: CASSVQRDYEQYF
cdr3_nt: TGTGCCAGCTCAGTCCAAAGAGACTACGAGCAGTACTTC

j_call: TRBJ2-5
clone_size: once
v_call: TRBV2
d_call: TRBD2
cdr3_aa: CASSERTRQETQYF
cdr3_nt: TGTGCCAGCAGTGAACGGACTAGACAAGAGACCCAGTACTTC

j_call: TRBJ2-1
clone_size: .
v_call: TRBV7-2
d_call: TRBD2
cdr3_aa: CASYTRGGSYNEQFF
cdr3_nt: TGTGCCAGCTACACGCGGGGGGGCAGCTACAATGAGCAGTTCTTC

j_call: TRBJ2-7
clone_size: .
v_call: TRBV4-1
d_call: .
cdr3_aa: CASSQRSRDYEQYF
cdr3_nt: TGCGCCAGCAGCCAACGGAGCAGGGACTACGAGCAGTACTTC

j_call: TRBJ2-7
clone_size: once
v_call: TRBV28
d_call: TRBD2
cdr3_aa: CASTLVAGSHEQYF
cdr3_nt: TGTGCCAGCACCTTGGTAGCGGGCTCCCACGAGCAGTACTTC

j_call: TRBJ1-1
clone_size: .
v_call: TRBV6-6
d_call: .
cdr3_aa: CASRDGAVMNTEAFF
cdr3_nt: TGTGCCAGCAGGGATGGGGCGGTAATGAACACTGAAGCTTTCTTT

j_call: TRBJ2-7
clone_size: few
v_call: TRBV5-5
d_call: .
cdr3_aa: CASSEGQSQIYEQYF
cdr3_nt: TGTGCCAGCAGCGAAGGACAGTCCCAGATCTACGAGCAGTACTTC

j_call: TRBJ2-7
clone_size: .
v_call: TRBV18
d_call: TRBD1
cdr3_aa: CASFLQPGQANSYEQYF
cdr3_nt: TGTGCCAGCTTCCTCCAACCGGGACAGGCAAACTCCTACGAGCAGTACTTC

j_call: TRBJ2-4
clone_size: .
v_call: TRBV6-1
d_call: .
cdr3_aa: CASSHPPQGQNSQYF
cdr3_nt: TGTGCCAGCAGTCACCCCCCGCAGGGGCAAAACAGTCAGTACTTC

j_call: TRBJ2-7
clone_size: once
v_call: TRBV27
d_call: .
cdr3_aa: CASSYIAGFYEQYF
cdr3_nt: TGTGCCAGCAGTTATATCGCGGGATTTTACGAGCAGTACTTC

j_call: TRBJ1-1
clone_size: .
v_call: TRBV27
d_call: .
cdr3_aa: CASSRPGGEAFF
cdr3_nt: TGTGCCAGCAGTCGACCTGGTGGGGAGGCTTTCTTT

j_call: TRBJ2-6
clone_size: .
v_call: TRBV10-3
d_call: .
cdr3_aa: CAISDGHSYQSGANGLTF
cdr3_nt: TGTGCCATCAGTGACGGACACTCTTACCAGTCTGGGGCCAACGGCCTGACTTTC

j_call: TRBJ2-5
clone_size: .
v_call: TRBV14
d_call: .
cdr3_aa: CASSQDGGQGETQYF
cdr3_nt: TGTGCCAGCAGCCAAGATGGGGGCCAAGGGGAGACCCAGTACTTC

j_call: TRBJ2-2
clone_size: .
v_call: TRBV6-1
d_call: .
cdr3_aa: CASSEASWNTGELFF
cdr3_nt: TGTGCCAGCAGTGAAGCTAGCTGGAACACCGGGGAGCTGTTTTTT

j_call: TRBJ2-7
clone_size: .
v_call: TRBV18
d_call: TRBD1
cdr3_aa: CASSGQGGMYEQYF
cdr3_nt: TGTGCCAGCTCAGGACAGGGGGGTATGTACGAGCAGTACTTC

j_call: TRBJ2-3
clone_size: .
v_call: TRBV2
d_call: .
cdr3_aa: CASSGDSSDTDTQYF
cdr3_nt: TGTGCCAGCAGTGGGGACTCCTCCGACACAGATACGCAGTATTTT

j_call: TRBJ2-1
clone_size: .
v_call: TRBV6-5
d_call: TRBD2
cdr3_aa: CASSSGGGAFNEQFF
cdr3_nt: TGTGCCAGCAGTTCAGGCGGGGGGGCCTTCAATGAGCAGTTCTTC

j_call: TRBJ1-2
clone_size: .
v_call: TRBV16
d_call: .
cdr3_aa: CASRDGRGSHRNYGYTF
cdr3_nt: TGTGCCAGCAGAGACGGAAGGGGTTCTCACCGGAACTATGGCTACACCTTC

j_call: TRBJ2-3
clone_size: .
v_call: TRBV6-5
d_call: TRBD1
cdr3_aa: CASSPRGPGDTQYF
cdr3_nt: TGTGCCAGCAGCCCCAGGGGGCCGGGAGATACGCAGTATTTT

j_call: TRBJ1-2
clone_size: .
v_call: TRBV6-6
d_call: TRBD1
cdr3_aa: CASRLTGSNYGYTF
cdr3_nt: TGTGCCAGCAGATTGACAGGGTCGAACTATGGCTACACCTTC

j_call: TRBJ2-1
clone_size: once
v_call: TRBV15
d_call: .
cdr3_aa: CATSAWTHRDEQFF
cdr3_nt: TGTGCCACCAGCGCTTGGACTCATCGGGATGAGCAGTTCTTC

j_call: TRBJ1-1
clone_size: .
v_call: TRBV5-1
d_call: .
cdr3_aa: CASSLAFDRNPMNTEAFF
cdr3_nt: TGCGCCAGCAGCTTAGCCTTTGACAGGAATCCTATGAACACTGAAGCTTTCTTT

j_call: TRBJ1-2
clone_size: .
v_call: TRBV6-6
d_call: .
cdr3_aa: CASSYQDPDYGYTF
cdr3_nt: TGTGCCAGCAGTTACCAGGATCCTGACTATGGCTACACCTTC

j_call: TRBJ2-3
clone_size: .
v_call: TRBV7-9
d_call: .
cdr3_aa: CASSLGAGSYTDTQYF
cdr3_nt: TGTGCCAGCAGCTTAGGCGCCGGGAGCTACACAGATACGCAGTATTTT

j_call: TRBJ2-1
clone_size: once
v_call: TRBV5-6
d_call: TRBD2
cdr3_aa: CASSFGTSGIAEQFF
cdr3_nt: TGTGCCAGCAGCTTCGGGACTAGCGGGATTGCTGAGCAGTTCTTC

j_call: TRBJ2-3
clone_size: .
v_call: TRBV2
d_call: TRBD2
cdr3_aa: CASGLAGGQDTQYF
cdr3_nt: TGTGCCAGCGGTCTAGCGGGGGGCCAAGATACGCAGTATTTT

j_call: TRBJ1-1
clone_size: .
v_call: TRBV19
d_call: .
cdr3_aa: CASTYSGGFAGTEAFF
cdr3_nt: TGTGCCAGTACCTACTCGGGGGGGTTCGCAGGCACTGAAGCTTTCTTT

j_call: TRBJ2-7
clone_size: .
v_call: TRBV5-4
d_call: .
cdr3_aa: CASSSREGEQYF
cdr3_nt: TGTGCCAGCAGCTCTCGTGAGGGCGAGCAGTACTTC

j_call: TRBJ2-2
clone_size: .
v_call: TRBV19
d_call: .
cdr3_aa: CASSWGPGGELFF
cdr3_nt: TGTGCCAGTAGCTGGGGGCCTGGCGGGGAGCTGTTTTTT

j_call: TRBJ2-5
clone_size: few
v_call: TRBV30
d_call: TRBD2
cdr3_aa: CAWSAGRGGKQETQYF
cdr3_nt: TGTGCCTGGAGTGCGGGTCGCGGGGGGAAACAAGAGACCCAGTACTTC

j_call: TRBJ1-6
clone_size: .
v_call: TRBV7-2
d_call: .
cdr3_aa: CASSSPAGGDNYNSPLHF
cdr3_nt: TGTGCCAGCAGCTCCCCGGCCGGGGGGGACAACTATAATTCACCCCTCCACTTT

j_call: TRBJ2-5
clone_size: .
v_call: TRBV11-3
d_call: TRBD2
cdr3_aa: CASMMAGGQETQYF
cdr3_nt: TGTGCCAGCATGATGGCGGGGGGACAAGAGACCCAGTACTTC

j_call: TRBJ2-5
clone_size: .
v_call: TRBV2
d_call: TRBD1
cdr3_aa: CAKRSGTVGSETQYF
cdr3_nt: TGTGCCAAGCGATCCGGGACAGTAGGATCAGAGACCCAGTACTTC

j_call: TRBJ1-3
clone_size: once
v_call: TRBV4-2
d_call: .
cdr3_aa: CASSQGGESGNTIYF
cdr3_nt: TGTGCCAGCAGCCAAGGGGGAGAATCTGGAAACACCATATATTTT

j_call: TRBJ1-5
clone_size: .
v_call: TRBV18
d_call: .
cdr3_aa: CASSPAGGYQPQHF
cdr3_nt: TGTGCCAGCTCACCTGCGGGGGGCTATCAGCCCCAGCATTTT

j_call: TRBJ2-1
clone_size: .
v_call: TRBV9
d_call: .
cdr3_aa: CASSDSSYNEQFF
cdr3_nt: TGTGCCAGCAGCGACAGCTCCTACAATGAGCAGTTCTTC

j_call: TRBJ2-7
clone_size: .
v_call: TRBV11-2
d_call: .
cdr3_aa: CASSLDQIYEQYF
cdr3_nt: TGTGCCAGCAGCTTAGATCAAATCTACGAGCAGTACTTC

j_call: TRBJ1-5
clone_size: .
v_call: TRBV4-1
d_call: TRBD1
cdr3_aa: CASSQDGTGRSNQPQHF
cdr3_nt: TGCGCCAGCAGCCAAGATGGGACAGGGAGGAGCAATCAGCCCCAGCATTTT

j_call: TRBJ2-5
clone_size: .
v_call: TRBV7-7
d_call: TRBD1
cdr3_aa: CASSFRDRIGETQYF
cdr3_nt: TGTGCCAGCAGCTTCCGGGACAGGATAGGAGAGACCCAGTACTTC

j_call: TRBJ1-1
clone_size: .
v_call: TRBV4-3
d_call: .
cdr3_aa: CASSQDRGSEAFF
cdr3_nt: TGCGCCAGCAGCCAAGATCGGGGGTCTGAAGCTTTCTTT